These 26 T cell receptor beta chains were all obtained from the same sample, sequenced in a study of T-cell memory formation after mild COVID-19. From the 5' RACE reads, TCRdb called clonotypes with MiXCR, one entry per CDR3 protein. Here the sample spans 5,600 or so distinct CDR3 sequences, roughly 20% being singletons. The sequenced sample consisted of PBMCs or a T cell subset sorted from them (not recorded which). The receptors were sampled from an adult woman who had mild COVID-19 (a few samples of this study predate the infection). Cell type and time point are not known.

This clonotype counts as medium-sized. This chain connects TRBV7-2 to TRBJ2-1, with D possibly TRBD2 on 5 matching bases. The V end lost 1 base, the J end lost 6 bases, and 10 bases lay between the germline ends. The germline V gene has CDR1 SGHTA and CDR2 FQGNSA. The CDR3 runs to 14 residues. DNA of the CDR3: TGTGCCAGCAGCTTAGACAGTACTAGCAATGAGCAGTTCTTC. Its protein is CASSLDSTSNEQFF.

This clonotype was counted at least ten times. The chain recombines TRBV20-1 with TRBJ1-2; TRBD1 matches at 10 bases. This CDR3 comprises 17 residues. Germline CDR1 and CDR2: DFQATT and SNEGSKA (reference sequence). V was pared by 0 bases and J by 4 bases, with 11 bases of the junction left unmatched. DNA of the CDR3: TGCAGTGCTAGAGAACCGGGACAGGGGATTGCCTCCTATGGCTACACCTTC. Translated: CSAREPGQGIASYGYTF.

This clonotype was found many times. The V and J genes are TRBV10-3 and TRBJ2-2, with D maybe TRBD2 (6 bases). Trimming removed 6 bases from V and 2 bases from J, with 22 bases in between. The CDR3 runs to 18 residues. The germline V gene has CDR1 ENHRY and CDR2 SYGVKD. CDR3 nucleotides: TGTGCCATCAGGGACTATGGGGGACCTATCCAAAACACCGGGGAGCTGTTTTTT. Amino acids: CAIRDYGGPIQNTGELFF.

The chain has TRBV7-8 and TRBJ2-3; TRBD1 matches 8 bases. J lost 2 bases, V lost 3 bases, and 4 bases had no gene match. The length of the CDR3 is 15 residues. CDR1 and CDR2 (germline): SGHVS, FQNEAQ. CDR3 DNA: TGTGCCAGCAGCTTGGGGGACAGGAACACAGATACGCAGTATTTT. Translation gives CASSLGDRNTDTQYF. The entire variable domain, with the rest obtained from reference TRBV7-8 and TRBJ2-3, is as follows: GAGVSQSPRYKVAKRGQDVALRCDPISGHVSLFWYQQALGQGPEFLTYFQNEAQLDKSGLPSDRFFAERPEGSVSTLKIQRTQQEDSAVYLCASSLGDRNTDTQYFGPGTRLTVL.

The table lists this clonotype with many counts. The chain recombines TRBV20-1 with TRBJ2-7; D remains unclear. Germline lookup yields CDR1 DFQATT and CDR2 SNEGSKA (reference sequence). The CDR3 spans 12 residues. The V end was cut by 4 bases, the J end by 3 bases, with 10 bases between. CDR3 in amino acids: CSATSDGYEQYF. The CDR3 DNA reads as TGCAGTGCTACCTCGGACGGCTACGAGCAGTACTTC.

This clonotype is a singleton in its sample. The CDR3 here is CASSQDPSDPEQFF. CDR3 in DNA: TGCGCCAGCAGCCAAGACCCGAGCGACCCTGAGCAGTTCTTC. The chain recombines TRBV4-3 with TRBJ2-1; D not certain. V was trimmed by 0 bases and J by 9 bases, leaving 12 bases between them. CDR1 is LGHNA and CDR2 is YSLEER in the germline V gene. The CDR3 runs 14 residues.

This clonotype showed up many times. The chain combines TRBV6-5 with TRBJ2-7; D gene unclear. Trimming pared 2 bases from V and 5 bases from J, leaving 4 bases between. Per the germline V gene, CDR1 is MNHEY and CDR2 is SVGAGI. The CDR3 consists of 11 residues. The CDR3 nucleotides are TGTGCCAGCAGTTACGGGGACGAGCAGTACTTC. Translation: CASSYGDEQYF.

This clonotype was detected ten times or more. The rearrangement joins TRBV7-9 to TRBJ1-4; D unresolved. CDR1 and CDR2 from the germline V gene are SEHNR and FQNEAQ (reference sequence). The CDR3 spans 14 residues. V was trimmed by 3 bases and J by 5 bases, leaving 10 bases between them. CDR3 sequence: CASSFAPRNEKLFF. The CDR3 region has the DNA TGTGCCAGCAGCTTTGCCCCAAGGAATGAAAAACTGTTTTTT.

At least ten counts were recorded for this clonotype. The chain couples TRBV7-9 to TRBJ2-7; maybe TRBD1 (5 bases). Germline loops: CDR1 SEHNR, CDR2 FQNEAQ (reference sequence). The V gene lost 1 base and the J gene lost 5 bases, with 15 bases spanning the gap. CDR3 length: 15 residues. CDR3 DNA sequence: TGTGCCAGCAGCTTAGGATCAGGGTACAGGAACGAGCAGTACTTC. This translates into CASSLGSGYRNEQYF.

This clonotype appeared many times. The J gene is TRBJ2-1, the V gene TRBV14; 8 bases agree with TRBD2. The V gene's germline CDR1 is SGHDN and CDR2 FVKESK. This CDR3 is 15 amino acids long. V lost 2 bases and J lost 3; bases outside the gene matches: 3. The CDR3, as DNA: TGTGCCAGCAGCCAATTAGCGGGGTACTACAATGAGCAGTTCTTC. Its translation: CASSQLAGYYNEQFF.

Many counts were recorded for this clonotype. CDR3 DNA: TGTGCCACCAGCCTGGGACTAGCGGGGTTCGGAGAGACCCAGTACTTC. Encoded protein: CATSLGLAGFGETQYF. This chain connects TRBV24-1 to TRBJ2-5; TRBD2 matches at 13 bases. The CDR3 is made up of 16 amino acids. Germline assignment: CDR1 KGHDR and CDR2 SFDVKD. V lost 7 bases, J lost 4 bases, and 8 bases stayed unmatched.

This clonotype is medium-sized by share. The chain is built from TRBV7-8 and TRBJ2-5; D possibly matches TRBD1 or TRBD2 (5 bases each). In germline, CDR1 is SGHVS, CDR2 FQNEAQ. V was trimmed by 2 bases and J by 4 bases, leaving 8 bases between them. The CDR3 sequence is 13 residues long. CDR3 amino acids: CASSLRDGETQYF. CDR3 in DNA: TGTGCCAGCAGCTTACGGGACGGAGAGACCCAGTACTTC.

This clonotype was detected many times. The chain couples TRBV2 to TRBJ1-5; weak D call: TRBD1 (5 bases). There are 12 residues in the CDR3. Trimming pared 7 bases from V and 3 bases from J, leaving 7 bases between. Germline V lookup: CDR1 SNHLY, CDR2 FYNNEI. CDR3 in DNA: TGTGCCAGCACGGGGGACAATCAGCCCCAGCATTTT. This gives the protein CASTGDNQPQHF.

This clonotype came up many times. The chain recombines TRBV7-9 with TRBJ2-2; D uncertain. This CDR3 comprises 17 residues. Per the germline V gene, CDR1 is SEHNR and CDR2 is FQNEAQ (reference sequence). The V and J ends lost 1 base and 5 bases respectively, with 17 bases between them. CDR3 protein: CASSLGPFEPDTGELFF. In DNA form, the CDR3 reads TGTGCCAGCAGCTTAGGGCCCTTCGAGCCCGATACCGGGGAGCTGTTTTTT.

In its sample, this clonotype was seen many times. The chain has TRBV5-4 and TRBJ2-7; D might be TRBD1 or TRBD2, each matching 5 bases. Germline CDR1 is SGHNT and CDR2 is YYREEE (reference sequence). With 2 bases removed from V and 2 bases from J, the gap between germline ends came to 14 bases. This CDR3 has 15 amino acids. The CDR3 DNA reads TGTGCCAGCAGCTTTTGGGACGTCGAAGCCTACGAGCAGTACTTC. Translated: CASSFWDVEAYEQYF.

This clonotype rates as medium-sized. V is TRBV7-2 and J is TRBJ1-1; D is possibly TRBD1 (5 bases). The CDR3 totals 17 residues. V dropped 5 bases and J dropped 3 bases, with 22 bases sitting between them. Germline-derived CDR1 and CDR2 are SGHTA and FQGNSA. The CDR3 region has the DNA TGTGCCAGCAGCCCCAAGGCAGGGTGGTATCGAGACACTGAAGCTTTCTTT. It translates to CASSPKAGWYRDTEAFF.

At least ten counts were recorded for this clonotype. V usage is TRBV5-1 and J usage is TRBJ1-2; D not certain. This CDR3 has 14 amino acids. Trimming removed 0 bases from V and 5 bases from J, with 11 bases in between. Per germline, CDR1 SGHRS and CDR2 YFSETQ. For the CDR3, the DNA is TGCGCCAGCAGCTTGGCCGCGGGAGTTTATGGCTACACCTTC. It translates to CASSLAAGVYGYTF.

This clonotype came up many times. The V call is TRBV25-1, the J call TRBJ1-1, with D unresolved. The CDR3 totals 15 residues. Germline CDR1 reads MGHDK; CDR2 reads SYGVNS. Between the trimmed V and J ends, which lost 1 base and 4 bases, there was a span of 13 bases. DNA for the CDR3: TGTGCCAGCAGTGAATTTTACCCCCCACTCACTGAAGCTTTCTTT. This sequence encodes CASSEFYPPLTEAFF. Filled out from reference TRBV25-1 and TRBJ1-1, the complete variable domain reads EADIYQTPRYLVIGTGKKITLECSQTMGHDKMYWYQQDPGMELHLIHYSYGVNSTEKGDLSSESTVSRIRTEHFPLTLESARPSHTSQYLCASSEFYPPLTEAFFGQGTRLTVV.

There are many counts of this clonotype. V usage is TRBV6-1 and J usage is TRBJ2-7; 7 positions agree with TRBD1. The CDR3 has 16 amino acids. Germline V lookup: CDR1 MNHNS, CDR2 SASEGT. The V and J ends lost 7 bases and 4 bases, in that order; junction bases with no gene match: 16. CDR3 sequence reads: CASTQFTGAWGYEQYF. The CDR3 nucleotides are TGTGCCAGCACCCAATTTACAGGGGCCTGGGGATACGAGCAGTACTTC.

This clonotype occurred many times. V usage is TRBV30 and J usage is TRBJ2-7; 7 bases are shared with TRBD2. Germline trimming cut 3 bases from V and 2 bases from J; bases unmatched to any gene: 7. Germline V gene data show CDR1 as GTSNPN and CDR2 as SVGIG (reference sequence). This CDR3 is 14 amino acids long. The CDR3 coding sequence is TGTGCCTGGAGATCTAGCGGACCCCCCTACGAGCAGTACTTC. It codes for CAWRSSGPPYEQYF.

In this sample, this clonotype turned up many times. The V and J genes are TRBV12-3 or TRBV12-4 and TRBJ1-2; D perhaps matches TRBD1 (6 bases). The CDR3 extends over 13 amino acids. With 5 bases removed from V and 4 bases from J, the gap between germline ends came to 11 bases. The CDR3 loop is CASSRGVGYGYTF. In DNA form, the CDR3 reads TGTGCCAGCAGTAGGGGGGTTGGCTATGGCTACACCTTC.

This clonotype was seen ten or more times. This sequence joins TRBV7-9 and TRBJ2-7; 8 nucleotides line up with TRBD1. Germline V gene lookup returns CDR1 SEHNR and CDR2 FQNEAQ (reference sequence). The V gene end was trimmed by 0 bases and the J gene end by 3 bases; junction bases not matched to a gene: 10. The CDR3 spans 17 residues. In DNA, the CDR3 is TGTGCCAGCAGCTTAGCTTCCATAACAGGGGGATTCTACGAGCAGTACTTC. It specifies CASSLASITGGFYEQYF.

This clonotype showed up many times. V is TRBV15 and J is TRBJ2-6, with TRBD2 matching 14 bases. The germline gives CDR1 LNHNV, CDR2 YYDKDF (reference sequence). With 2 bases clipped from V and 4 bases from J, the junction kept 4 bases outside the gene matches. The CDR3 is 18 residues long. The CDR3 DNA sequence: TGTGCCACCAGCAGACCGGGACTAGCGGGAGCCGGGGCCAACGTCCTGACTTTC. Protein: CATSRPGLAGAGANVLTF.

J is TRBJ1-2 and V is TRBV12-3 or TRBV12-4; unclear D gene. With 0 bases removed from V and 8 bases from J, the gap between germline ends came to 7 bases. The CDR3 contains 12 residues. CDR3 residues: CASSLARVGYTF. The CDR3 nucleotides read TGTGCCAGCAGTTTAGCGCGGGTAGGCTACACCTTC.

In its sample, this clonotype was seen many times. CDR3 in amino acids: CASSLTGTEHSYEQYF. In nucleotides, the CDR3 is TGTGCCAGCAGTCTCACCGGGACAGAACACTCCTACGAGCAGTACTTC. The gene calls are TRBV27 and TRBJ2-7; TRBD1 aligns across 7 bases. This CDR3 has 16 amino acids. J was trimmed by 0 bases and V by 5 bases; bases with no gene match: 10. Germline assignment: CDR1 MNHEY and CDR2 SMNVEV (reference sequence).

This clonotype was seen repeatedly, ten times or more. The chain joins TRBV7-9 to TRBJ2-3; possible D gene TRBD2, 5 bases. Germline CDR1 SEHNR, CDR2 FQNEAQ (reference sequence). Trimming shortened V by 0 bases and J by 3 bases, and 10 bases separated the two germline ends. The CDR3 length is 15 residues. The CDR3: CASSLAPGVTDTQYF. Written as DNA, the CDR3 is TGTGCCAGCAGCTTAGCGCCCGGGGTTACAGATACGCAGTATTTT.